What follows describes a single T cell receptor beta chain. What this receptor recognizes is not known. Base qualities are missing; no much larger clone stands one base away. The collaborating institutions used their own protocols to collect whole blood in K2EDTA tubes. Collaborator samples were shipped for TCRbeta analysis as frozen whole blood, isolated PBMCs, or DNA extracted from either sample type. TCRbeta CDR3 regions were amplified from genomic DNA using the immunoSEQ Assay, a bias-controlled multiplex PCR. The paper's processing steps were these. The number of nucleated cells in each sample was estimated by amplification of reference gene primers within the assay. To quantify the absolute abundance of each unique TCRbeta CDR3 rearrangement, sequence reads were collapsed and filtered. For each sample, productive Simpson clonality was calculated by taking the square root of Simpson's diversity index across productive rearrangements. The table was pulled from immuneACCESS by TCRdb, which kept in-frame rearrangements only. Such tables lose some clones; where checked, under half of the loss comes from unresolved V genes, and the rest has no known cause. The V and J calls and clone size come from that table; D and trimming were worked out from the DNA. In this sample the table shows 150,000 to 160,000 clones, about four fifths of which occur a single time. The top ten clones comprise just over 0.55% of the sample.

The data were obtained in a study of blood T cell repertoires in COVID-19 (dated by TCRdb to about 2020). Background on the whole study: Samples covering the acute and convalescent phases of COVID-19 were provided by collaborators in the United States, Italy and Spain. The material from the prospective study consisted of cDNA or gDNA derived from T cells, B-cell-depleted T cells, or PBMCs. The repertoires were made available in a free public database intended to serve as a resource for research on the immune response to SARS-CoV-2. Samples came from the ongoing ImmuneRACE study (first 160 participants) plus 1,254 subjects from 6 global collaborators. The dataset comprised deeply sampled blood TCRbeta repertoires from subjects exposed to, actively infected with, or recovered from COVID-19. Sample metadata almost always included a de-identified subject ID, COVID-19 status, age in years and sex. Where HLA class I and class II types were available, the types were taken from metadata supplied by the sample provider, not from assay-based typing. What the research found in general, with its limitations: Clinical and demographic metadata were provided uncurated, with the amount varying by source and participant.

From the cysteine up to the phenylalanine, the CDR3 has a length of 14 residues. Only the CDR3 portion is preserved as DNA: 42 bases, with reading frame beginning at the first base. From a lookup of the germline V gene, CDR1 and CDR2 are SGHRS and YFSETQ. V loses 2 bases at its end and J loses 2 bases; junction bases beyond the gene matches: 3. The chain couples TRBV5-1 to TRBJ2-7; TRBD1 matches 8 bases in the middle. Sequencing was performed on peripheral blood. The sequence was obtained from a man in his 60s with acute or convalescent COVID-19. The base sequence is TGCGCCAGCAGCTTCTCGACAGGGGCCTACGAGCAGTACTTC. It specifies CASSFSTGAYEQYF.